The rows below give T cell receptor beta chains drawn from one sample of a study of T cells after posttransplantation cyclophosphamide. Clones were sequenced by immunoSEQ multiplex PCR, and TCRdb holds only the in-frame ones, with some missing. The sample lists approximately 29,000 clones; 70% to 90% were seen once. The specimen was PBMCs. All receptors come from a man aged 50 to 60. The CDR3 runs from the conserved cysteine through the conserved F or W. Fields, in order: J gene, V gene, D gene, clone size, CDR3 protein, CDR3 DNA. A D gene is named only where the DNA matches it firmly. Size is omitted from some rows. Given values are once, few, many or a class for expanded clones.

J: TRBJ1-2; V: TRBV6-6; D: -; size: -; CDR3: CASSYSGRDSTTF; DNA: TGTGCCAGCAGTTACTCGGGCAGGGATTCAACTACCTTC
J: TRBJ1-3; V: TRBV6-6; D: -; size: -; CDR3: CASSFPGSGNTIYF; DNA: TGTGCCAGCAGTTTCCCAGGCAGTGGAAACACCATATATTTT
J: TRBJ1-3; V: TRBV9; D: TRBD1; size: -; CDR3: CASSATGPGNTIYF; DNA: TGTGCCAGCAGCGCGACAGGGCCTGGAAACACCATATATTTT
J: TRBJ2-1; V: TRBV5-4; D: -; size: -; CDR3: CASSSASYNEQFF; DNA: TGTGCCAGCAGCTCCGCGTCCTACAATGAGCAGTTCTTC
J: TRBJ2-7; V: TRBV5-1; D: TRBD2; size: -; CDR3: CASSFRTSGTGQYF; DNA: TGCGCCAGCAGCTTTCGGACTAGCGGTACGGGGCAGTACTTC
J: TRBJ1-2; V: TRBV27; D: TRBD1; size: -; CDR3: CASRQGQGWGYTF; DNA: TGTGCCAGCAGGCAAGGACAGGGATGGGGCTACACCTTC
J: TRBJ1-1; V: TRBV27; D: TRBD1; size: -; CDR3: CASSQRTGSSTEAFF; DNA: TGTGCCAGCAGCCAGAGGACAGGGTCGAGTACTGAAGCTTTCTTT
J: TRBJ2-5; V: TRBV27; D: -; size: -; CDR3: CASSFIRGYQETQYF; DNA: TGTGCCAGCAGTTTTATAAGGGGATACCAAGAGACCCAGTACTTC
J: TRBJ2-1; V: TRBV9; D: -; size: -; CDR3: CASSLGVSSYNEQFF; DNA: TGTGCCAGCAGCCTCGGGGTCAGCTCCTACAATGAGCAGTTCTTC
J: TRBJ1-2; V: TRBV7-8; D: TRBD1; size: -; CDR3: CASSLGDREAYGYTF; DNA: TGTGCCAGCAGCTTAGGGGACAGGGAGGCCTATGGCTACACCTTC
J: TRBJ2-2; V: TRBV7-9; D: -; size: -; CDR3: CASGRRRASNTGELFF; DNA: TGTGCCAGCGGCCGAAGGCGGGCCTCGAACACCGGGGAGCTGTTTTTT
J: TRBJ2-7; V: TRBV6-6; D: -; size: -; CDR3: CASSYRTEFAEQYF; DNA: TGTGCCAGCAGTTACAGAACAGAATTCGCCGAGCAGTACTTC
J: TRBJ2-7; V: TRBV7-9; D: TRBD1; size: once; CDR3: CASTRQGASYEQYF; DNA: TGTGCCAGCACCCGACAGGGGGCCTCCTACGAGCAGTACTTC
J: TRBJ1-4; V: TRBV19; D: -; size: -; CDR3: CASSIPTGSFEKLFF; DNA: TGTGCCAGTAGTATCCCCACAGGGAGTTTCGAAAAACTGTTTTTT
J: TRBJ2-3; V: TRBV5-1; D: TRBD2; size: -; CDR3: CASSAGTSGRPSTGTQYF; DNA: TGCGCCAGCAGCGCGGGGACTAGCGGCCGCCCTAGCACAGGTACGCAGTATTTT
J: TRBJ1-2; V: TRBV27; D: -; size: -; CDR3: CASRGAWADYGYTF; DNA: TGTGCCAGCAGGGGCGCTTGGGCAGACTATGGCTACACCTTC
J: TRBJ2-3; V: TRBV30; D: TRBD1; size: -; CDR3: CAWLQGDTQYF; DNA: TGTGCCTGGCTACAGGGGGATACGCAGTATTTT
J: TRBJ2-1; V: TRBV5-4; D: TRBD2; size: -; CDR3: CASSLDGRANEQFF; DNA: TGTGCCAGCAGCTTGGACGGGAGGGCCAATGAGCAGTTCTTC
J: TRBJ2-1; V: TRBV19; D: TRBD2; size: -; CDR3: CASSIDPWTSGLQEQFF; DNA: TGTGCCAGTAGTATAGATCCCTGGACTAGCGGCCTTCAAGAGCAGTTCTTC
J: TRBJ1-5; V: TRBV7-9; D: -; size: -; CDR3: CASSQQDQPQHF; DNA: TGTGCCAGCAGCCAACAGGATCAGCCCCAGCATTTT
J: TRBJ2-7; V: TRBV27; D: -; size: -; CDR3: CASSPLFSSVVYEQYF; DNA: TGTGCCAGCAGTCCCCTGTTTTCTAGTGTGGTCTACGAGCAGTACTTC
J: TRBJ1-1; V: TRBV6-1; D: -; size: -; CDR3: CASSEVVVNTEAFF; DNA: TGTGCCAGCAGTGAAGTAGTGGTAAACACTGAAGCTTTCTTT
J: TRBJ1-2; V: TRBV19; D: -; size: -; CDR3: CASSISEGASGYTF; DNA: TGTGCCAGTAGTATCTCGGAGGGTGCCAGCGGCTACACCTTC